This TCR beta chain was documented in a study of long-term antiretroviral therapy in people with HIV. Overall study findings and caveats: ART adherence, viral resistance and therapy changes were undocumented. ART preceded a rise in diversity that nonetheless stayed lower than in transplant donor controls.

Trimming shortened V by 3 bases and J by 5 bases, and 11 bases separated the two germline ends. The CDR3 runs 13 residues. Germline CDR1 reads LNHDA; CDR2 reads SQIVND (reference sequence). Regarding this clone: The antigen remains undetermined.

Each participant with HIV received care in the United States. Researchers ran immunoSEQ v3.0 at survey level. TCRdb's copy holds only in-frame clones and misses some; the assay was immunoSEQ multiplex PCR. This sample yields under 30,000 clones, of which around 92% are seen a single time; 2.5% to 3.5% belongs to the top ten. Sequences were derived from unsorted PBMCs, sampled 7.4 years after starting antiretroviral therapy. The TCR was taken from a man aged 50-59 years with HIV. The chain employs TRBV19 and TRBJ2-7; D uncertain. The CDR3 sequence: CASSMQVGNEQYF. The DNA of the CDR3 is TGTGCCAGTAGTATGCAGGTAGGGAACGAGCAGTACTTC.